A selection of T cell receptor beta chains follows, all from one sample in a study of OX40 agonist ivuxolimab in advanced cancers. TCRdb's table, derived via immunoSEQ multiplex PCR, lists solely in-frame clones and lacks some. In the table there are more than 100,000 clones, around 93% of which are singletons. Specimen: CD4+ or CD8+ T cells sorted from blood, collected in a trial of the OX40 agonist ivuxolimab. These receptors were taken from an adult with an advanced solid tumor such as melanoma, head and neck, liver or kidney cancer. CDR3s include the opening cysteine and the closing phenylalanine or tryptophan. D genes are given only for firm matches. Clone size, where shown, is once, few, many, or a class for clones that have expanded.

d_call j_call v_call clone_size cdr3_nt cdr3_aa
TRBD1 TRBJ1-2 TRBV6-5 . TGTGCCAGCAGGAGGGACAGTACGGTAAACTATGGCTACACCTTC CASRRDSTVNYGYTF
. TRBJ1-1 TRBV7-6 . TGTGCCAGCAGCCGTAGACAGAACACTGAAGCTTTCTTT CASSRRQNTEAFF
. TRBJ2-5 TRBV11-2 . TGTGCCAGCAGCTCACCAAGAGGGGGAGAGACCCAGTACTTC CASSSPRGGETQYF
TRBD1 TRBJ1-1 TRBV5-4 . TGTGCCAGCAGCTCGGGACAGCGGGCCATGAACACTGAAGCTTTCTTT CASSSGQRAMNTEAFF
. TRBJ1-3 TRBV14 . TGTGCCAGCAGCCAAGACCGGGGGGTAAAGGGAAACACCATATATTTT CASSQDRGVKGNTIYF
. TRBJ2-2 TRBV7-2 . TGTGCCAGCAGCTTACAGGGCAACATCGGGGAGCTGTTTTTT CASSLQGNIGELFF
TRBD2 TRBJ2-1 TRBV11-1 . TGTGCCAGCAGCTTAGGGGGGACTAGCGGCAATGAGCAGTTCTTC CASSLGGTSGNEQFF
. TRBJ2-3 TRBV9 . TGTGCCAGCAGCGTATCGACTCACGTAGCAGATACGCAGTATTTT CASSVSTHVADTQYF
. TRBJ1-1 TRBV5-8 . TGTGCCAGCAGCCCTTTTGGGTTAGGGGGATACACTGAAGCTTTCTTT CASSPFGLGGYTEAFF
. TRBJ2-1 TRBV5-1 . TGCGCCAGCAGCTTGGGCGGGAATCTAGGGGGCAATGAGCAGTTCTTC CASSLGGNLGGNEQFF
. TRBJ1-5 TRBV18 . TGTGCCAGCTCACCGGCAGGGGATCAGCCCCAGCATTTT CASSPAGDQPQHF
. TRBJ1-4 TRBV7-2 . TGTGCCAGCAGCTCCCGCCGGGGGAGGCTGGAAAAACTGTTTTTT CASSSRRGRLEKLFF
. TRBJ1-3 TRBV5-4 once TGTGCCAGCAGTTGGTGGTCTGGCGGAAACACCATATATTTT CASSWWSGGNTIYF
. TRBJ2-7 TRBV7-9 . TGTGCCAGCAGCCGTTGGGCGTACGAGCAGTACTTC CASSRWAYEQYF
TRBD1 TRBJ1-2 TRBV5-1 . TGCGCCAGCAGCCTCCAGGGACAGGGACGGGGTGGCTACACCTTC CASSLQGQGRGGYTF
. TRBJ1-2 TRBV6-5 few TGTGCCAGCAGTTACATATTCGGGGGTAACGGTGGCTACACCTTC CASSYIFGGNGGYTF
. TRBJ1-3 TRBV28 . TGTGCCAGCAGTGTCCTCGGTAGCCGAAACACCATATATTTT CASSVLGSRNTIYF
. TRBJ2-1 TRBV7-2 . TGTGCCAGCAGCTTAGCCAGCTACAATGAGCAGTTCTTC CASSLASYNEQFF
. TRBJ2-6 TRBV5-6 . TGTGCCAGCAGCTTGCAAACAGGTACTGGGGCCAACGTCCTGACTTTC CASSLQTGTGANVLTF
. TRBJ1-1 TRBV7-2 . TGTGCCAGCAGCTTATGGGTGGGGACTGAAGCTTTCTTT CASSLWVGTEAFF
. TRBJ1-2 TRBV7-8 . TGTGCCAGCAGCTTAGGGGGGGGTAGCGGCTACACCTTC CASSLGGGSGYTF
. TRBJ2-3 TRBV5-1 . TGCGCCAGCAGCTTTGCAGATACGCAGTATTTT CASSFADTQYF
TRBD1 TRBJ2-1 TRBV7-2 . TGTGCCAGCAGCTTAGTTTCGGGACAGGGTTACAATGAGCAGTTCTTC CASSLVSGQGYNEQFF
TRBD1 TRBJ2-5 TRBV5-6 . TGTGCCAGCAGCTGGAGGACAGGACAAGAGACCCAGTACTTC CASSWRTGQETQYF
. TRBJ2-7 TRBV5-6 . TGTGCCAGCAGCTTTGTCCAGGGGGAGGACGAGCAGTACTTC CASSFVQGEDEQYF
TRBD1 TRBJ2-5 TRBV27 . TGTGCCAGCAGTCCGCACAGGGGTCCAGAGACCCAGTACTTC CASSPHRGPETQYF
. TRBJ2-1 TRBV6-6 . TGTGCCAGCAGTTACTCCGAGACTAGAGGGTTCTTC CASSYSETRGFF
TRBD1 TRBJ1-1 TRBV6-1 few TGTGCCAGCAGTGAACGGGGGACAGCCTACACTGAAGCTTTCTTT CASSERGTAYTEAFF
. TRBJ2-5 TRBV11-2 . TGTGCCAGCGGAATCGGGCGGTACCTGGGGGAGACCCAGTACTTC CASGIGRYLGETQYF
. TRBJ1-4 TRBV7-2 . TGTGCCAGCAGCTTATACAGCCAGAATGAAAAACTGTTTTTT CASSLYSQNEKLFF
TRBD1 TRBJ1-6 TRBV5-4 . TGTGCCAGCAGTCCGCTCCCGGACAGGGGTAGGTCACCCCTCCACTTT CASSPLPDRGRSPLHF
TRBD1 TRBJ1-2 TRBV11-2 . TGTGCCAGCAGCTCCTTATCGGGGACAGTGGTTTTGGGCTACACCTTC CASSSLSGTVVLGYTF
. TRBJ1-5 TRBV7-2 . TGTGCCAGCAGCTTAGCAGGGACACCGAATCAGCCCCAGCATTTT CASSLAGTPNQPQHF
. TRBJ1-2 TRBV6-6 . TGTGCCAGCAGTATGGGACGGGCGGACGGCTACACCTTC CASSMGRADGYTF
TRBD2 TRBJ2-7 TRBV10-2 . TGCGCCACCGACCGGGGGGGCTACGAGCAGTACTTC CATDRGGYEQYF
. TRBJ1-1 TRBV6-5 . TGTGCCAGCAGTTACTCGACTAAGGGATTAAACACTGAAGCTTTCTTT CASSYSTKGLNTEAFF
. TRBJ2-2 TRBV7-2 . TGTGCCAGCAGCTTCCCCCTAGTGACTAGAGTGGGCACCGGGGAGCTGTTTTTT CASSFPLVTRVGTGELFF
. TRBJ1-5 TRBV7-8 . TGTGCCAGCAGCCCCGACCCCGTAACAGCCTTCAATCAGCCCCAGCATTTT CASSPDPVTAFNQPQHF
. TRBJ2-7 TRBV4-1 . TGCGCCAGCAGCCCCGAGAGTGGCGGGGCCTCCTACGAGCAGTACTTC CASSPESGGASYEQYF
TRBD1 TRBJ2-2 TRBV11-3 . TGTGCCAGCAGCCCTGGGGGACAGGGGCCGATAAGGGAGCTGTTTTTT CASSPGGQGPIRELFF
. TRBJ2-3 TRBV6-5 . TGTGCCAGCAATAGACAGGGCACAGATACGCAGTATTTT CASNRQGTDTQYF
. TRBJ2-4 TRBV6-5 . TGTGCCAGCAGTTACGTTCCTGACCGAAACATTCAGTACTTC CASSYVPDRNIQYF
. TRBJ1-3 TRBV19 . TGTGCCAGTAGACCCCGAGGACAAAGCTCTGGAAACACCATATATTTT CASRPRGQSSGNTIYF
TRBD2 TRBJ2-7 TRBV5-4 . TGCGCCAGCAGCCAAATTCGCGGGAGCGAGCAGTACTTC CASSQIRGSEQYF
. TRBJ2-2 TRBV7-7 . TGTGCTAGCAGCTTGGGCAGTTACACCGGGGAGCTGTTTTTT CASSLGSYTGELFF
. TRBJ1-5 TRBV28 . TGTGCCAGCAGTTTATTTTGGGGGGTAAGGGCAGGGTTGTCGGAAAGTCAGCCCCAGCATTTT CASSLFWGVRAGLSESQPQHF
. TRBJ1-5 TRBV6-5 . TGTGCCAGCAGACCCCCGCCCTTTAGGGATCAGCCCCAGCATTTT CASRPPPFRDQPQHF
. TRBJ2-5 TRBV11-2 . TGTGCCAGCAGCTTTGGGTTCGCTTCGGAGGAGACCCAGTACTTC CASSFGFASEETQYF
TRBD2 TRBJ2-7 TRBV7-2 . TGTGCCAGCTCGGGAGGGGGCTTCCCGGGGACTAGCGGCTCCTACGAGCAGTACTTC CASSGGGFPGTSGSYEQYF
. TRBJ1-1 TRBV5-5 . TGTGCCAGCAGCTTAGGAGTTTCAGCTGAAGCTTTCTTT CASSLGVSAEAFF
. TRBJ1-2 TRBV6-5 . TGTGCCAGCAGTTACTCCTCCCCAAGTAGGGGCTACACCTTC CASSYSSPSRGYTF
. TRBJ1-2 TRBV30 . TGTGCCTGGATATCACGAATTGGTGGCTACACCTTC CAWISRIGGYTF
. TRBJ1-3 TRBV6-5 . TGTGCCAGCACCCAGGGAAACACCATATATTTT CASTQGNTIYF
. TRBJ1-5 TRBV6-5 . TGTGCCAGCAGTTACGAGAGTAATCAGCCCCAGCATTTT CASSYESNQPQHF
. TRBJ2-3 TRBV27 . TGTGCCAGCAGTTTAATCCAGGGCACAGATACGCAGTATTTT CASSLIQGTDTQYF